This entry lists 5 T cell receptor beta chains sequenced from one sample in a study of beta chain features in type 1 diabetes. Since all of the isolated RNA was reverse transcribed, expressed TCRB transcripts were what got sequenced. The method was immunoSEQ multiplex PCR; TCRdb's version includes in-frame clones alone and lacks a portion of them. The sample shows about 900,000 clones, under 20% of them seen only once. Material for sequencing was naive CD4+ T cells from blood. The receptors were sampled from a young woman in good health.

Turning to this clone: The identical CDR3 is also encoded by other nucleotide sequences in the sample. CDR3 nucleotides: TGTGCCACCAGCATTCAGGAGAACACTGAAGCTTTCTTT. Translation gives CATSIQENTEAFF. The chain uses TRBV15 and TRBJ1-1; D gene unclear. Germline values: CDR1 LNHNV, CDR2 YYDKDF (reference sequence). This CDR3 contains 13 residues. V was cut by 4 bases and J by 1 base, with 7 bases left in between.

This clone has ten or more counts. This chain links TRBV21-1 with TRBJ2-6; the DNA was not used to check the table's D call, TRBD2. TRBV21-1 is deemed a pseudogene. There are 15 residues in the CDR3. Written as DNA, the CDR3 is TGTGCCAGCAGCGAAGCCCTCTCTGGGGCCAACGTCCTGACTTTC. It is translated as CASSEALSGANVLTF.

Only a few counts were recorded for this clone. V is TRBV28 and J is TRBJ1-5, with TRBD1 as a possible D gene (5 bases). The CDR3 contains 13 residues. Deletions cut 5 bases from V and 6 bases from J, with 11 bases between. Germline-derived CDR1 and CDR2 are MDHEN and SYDVKM. CDR3 in DNA: TGTGCCAGCAGTGTTCCAGGGCTTCAGCCCCAGCATTTT. Residues: CASSVPGLQPQHF.

The chain joins TRBV4-2 to TRBJ2-3; 7 positions agree with TRBD2. The CDR3 extends over 18 amino acids. The germline CDR1 and CDR2 sequences are LGHNA and YNFKEQ. J was trimmed by 0 bases and V by 1 base; bases with no gene match: 10. The CDR3 DNA follows: TGTGCCAGCAGCCAAGCCGGGACTACCTTTATAAGCACAGATACGCAGTATTTT. Translation gives CASSQAGTTFISTDTQYF.

This clone occurred a few times. In the same sample, other DNA sequences code for this CDR3. The chain links TRBV13 to TRBJ2-3; D gene unclear. Trimming shortened V by 3 bases and J by 4 bases, and 5 bases separated the two germline ends. This CDR3 comprises 12 residues. Looked up from germline, CDR1 is PRHDT and CDR2 is FYEKMQ (reference sequence). The DNA for the CDR3 is TGTGCCAGCAGCTTGGTCGCAGATACGCAGTATTTT. It is translated as CASSLVADTQYF.